A single sample is the source of the 18 T cell receptor beta chains below, sequenced in a study of blood T cell repertoires in COVID-19. Using immunoSEQ multiplex PCR, the repertoire was profiled, and TCRdb retains in-frame clones only, with some absent. The sample yields around 260,000 clones, approximately 81% seen once. Source material: peripheral blood. These receptors originate from a man aged 60 to 69 with acute or convalescent COVID-19.

The rearrangement joins TRBV2 to TRBJ1-5; no definite D call. Trimming cost V 4 bases and J 5 bases, with 3 bases left between them. The CDR3 runs to 11 residues. Germline CDR1 and CDR2: SNHLY and FYNNEI. CDR3 coding DNA: TGTGCCAGCAGTGCCGATCAGCCCCAGCATTTT. Translating it yields CASSADQPQHF.

About this clone itself: The same CDR3 can be traced to other DNA sequences in this sample. V usage is TRBV5-1 and J usage is TRBJ2-2, with D perhaps matching TRBD1 (6 bases). Germline V lookup: CDR1 SGHRS, CDR2 YFSETQ. V was trimmed by 0 bases and J by 5 bases, leaving 11 bases between them. The CDR3 covers 15 residues. The DNA for the CDR3 is TGCGCCAGCAGCTTGGGACAAGGGGGTACCGGGGAGCTGTTTTTT. It is translated as CASSLGQGGTGELFF.

The chain has TRBV7-3 and TRBJ2-2, with a possible D match to TRBD2 (6 bases). The CDR3 contains 16 residues. Between the trimmed V and J ends, which lost 5 bases and 6 bases, there was a span of 19 bases. The germline gives CDR1 SGHTA, CDR2 FQGTGA. CDR3 DNA: TGTGCCAGCAGCCTCTACCGGGACTCAGGATCCGGGGAGCTGTTTTTT. Translation: CASSLYRDSGSGELFF.

This chain connects TRBV5-4 to TRBJ2-1, with TRBD2 identical over 8 bases. CDR3 length: 14 residues. Germline V gene data show CDR1 as SGHNT and CDR2 as YYREEE (reference sequence). Germline trimming cut 3 bases from V and 6 bases from J; bases unmatched to any gene: 5. The CDR3 nucleotides are TGTGCCAGCAGCTCGGGACTAGTAGGCAATGAGCAGTTCTTC. Protein: CASSSGLVGNEQFF.

This chain joins TRBV7-9 and TRBJ1-4; D is ambiguous. V lost 4 bases and J lost 4, with 16 bases in between. The CDR3 runs to 16 residues. Per germline, CDR1 SEHNR and CDR2 FQNEAQ (reference sequence). This CDR3 reads CASSSPPGSNNEKLFF. Here the CDR3 DNA reads TGTGCCAGCAGCTCCCCCCCCGGGTCCAATAATGAAAAACTGTTTTTT.

The rearrangement uses TRBV7-2 and TRBJ2-2, with D possibly being TRBD2 (6 bases). This CDR3 has 16 residues. With 5 bases removed from V and 4 bases from J, the gap between germline ends came to 17 bases. Germline V gene data show CDR1 as SGHTA and CDR2 as FQGNSA. CDR3 sequence (DNA): TGTGCCAGCAGCCCCGGGACTCTACGCGGCACCGGGGAGCTGTTTTTT. It encodes CASSPGTLRGTGELFF.

This clone was counted a few times. This chain uses TRBV2 with TRBJ1-6; possibly TRBD1 for D (6 bases). CDR3 length: 16 amino acids. V was pared by 8 bases and J by 5 bases, with 19 bases between. Germline V CDR1 and CDR2: SNHLY, FYNNEI. The chain's CDR3 is CASRLWGGLNNSPLHF. CDR3 coding DNA: TGTGCCAGCCGCTTGTGGGGGGGCTTAAATAATTCACCCCTCCACTTT.

V and J are TRBV10-3 and TRBJ2-3; 10 bases line up with TRBD2. The CDR3 consists of 14 residues. Unmatched junction bases numbered 7, after V lost 11 bases and J lost 2 bases. The V gene's germline CDR1 is ENHRY and CDR2 SYGVKD. CDR3 loop: CAASSGRDTDTQYF. In DNA form, the CDR3 reads TGTGCCGCCTCTAGCGGGAGAGACACAGATACGCAGTATTTT.

The chain employs TRBV5-4 and TRBJ1-2, with no clear D. The CDR3 is 16 amino acids. CDR1 is SGHNT and CDR2 is YYREEE in the germline V gene (reference sequence). Trimming took 0 bases from V and 1 from J, leaving 13 bases between them. The CDR3 nucleotides are TGTGCCAGCAGCTTGGCTTTGGGCGGGGATAACTATGGCTACACCTTC. This codes for CASSLALGGDNYGYTF.

The chain joins TRBV7-2 to TRBJ2-7; 11 bases are a match to TRBD1. The CDR3 extends over 15 amino acids. V lost 6 bases, J lost 4 bases, and 8 bases stayed unmatched. Germline lookup yields CDR1 SGHTA and CDR2 FQGNSA. In nucleotides, the CDR3 is TGTGCCAGCAGTACCGCTGGACAGGGGGCGTACGAGCAGTACTTC. Translation: CASSTAGQGAYEQYF. The complete variable domain, with remaining parts taken from reference TRBV7-2 and TRBJ2-7, reads GAGVSQSPSNKVTEKGKDVELRCDPISGHTALYWYRQSLGQGLEFLIYFQGNSAPDKSGLPSDRFSAERTGGSVSTLTIQRTQQEDSAVYLCASSTAGQGAYEQYFGPGTRLTVT.

The chain couples TRBV5-1 to TRBJ2-7; TRBD2 matches at 7 bases. The junction had 3 bases not matched to a gene; V was cut back by 0 bases and J by 0 bases. The CDR3 consists of 15 residues. Germline-derived CDR1 and CDR2 are SGHRS and YFSETQ. This CDR3 reads CASSLGAGVSYEQYF. In nucleotides, the CDR3 is TGCGCCAGCAGCTTGGGCGCGGGGGTCTCCTACGAGCAGTACTTC.

This clone was seen a single time. The rearrangement links TRBV10-3 to TRBJ2-2, with 10 bases that match TRBD1. CDR1 is ENHRY, CDR2 SYGVKD, per germline. V shed 0 bases, J shed 3 bases, and the junction held 1 base outside the gene matches. The CDR3 covers 16 residues. In nucleotides, the CDR3 is TGTGCCATCAGTGAGTCGACAGGGGGCTACACCGGGGAGCTGTTTTTT. Translating it yields CAISESTGGYTGELFF.

This clone was seen once. The rearrangement links TRBV2 to TRBJ2-5; TRBD2 matches at 10 bases. Trimming at V came to 5 bases and at J to 5 bases, leaving 5 bases not matched to a gene. CDR1 and CDR2 (germline): SNHLY, FYNNEI. The CDR3 consists of 14 residues. The CDR3 reads CASSIAGGVETQYF. The CDR3 DNA is TGTGCCAGCAGTATAGCGGGAGGTGTGGAGACCCAGTACTTC.

The chain links TRBV24-1 to TRBJ1-2, with D unclear. CDR3 length: 13 residues. Trimming took off 6 bases at V and 3 bases at J, with 10 bases between the two ends. In germline, CDR1 is KGHDR, CDR2 SFDVKD. In nucleotides, the CDR3 is TGTGCCACCAGTCAATCGGGAGACTATGGCTACACCTTC. This codes for CATSQSGDYGYTF.

J is TRBJ1-2 and V is TRBV3-1 (or the pseudogene TRBV3-2); D remains ambiguous. This CDR3 spans 15 amino acids. CDR1 is LGHDT and CDR2 is YNNKEL in the germline V gene (reference sequence). The V and J ends lost 0 bases and 0 bases respectively, with 8 bases between them. The CDR3 region is CASSQDPNPNYGYTF. CDR3 nucleotides: TGTGCCAGCAGCCAAGACCCCAATCCTAACTATGGCTACACCTTC.

J is TRBJ2-7 and V is TRBV7-8, with 8 positions matching TRBD1. Germline V gene sequence: CDR1 SGHVS, CDR2 FQNEAQ. Germline trimming cut 4 bases from V and 2 bases from J; bases unmatched to any gene: 7. The CDR3 extends over 15 amino acids. The CDR3 DNA reads as TGTGCCAGCAGCTCCGACAGGGGACCAACCTACGAGCAGTACTTC. Encoded protein: CASSSDRGPTYEQYF.

This clone came up a few times. The rearrangement links TRBV4-2 to TRBJ2-7; D gene ambiguous. The V gene's germline CDR1 is LGHNA and CDR2 YNFKEQ. The CDR3 consists of 16 residues. V lost 1 base and J lost 1, with 14 bases in between. The CDR3 is CASSQARNRNSYEQYF. CDR3 sequence (DNA): TGTGCCAGCAGCCAAGCCCGTAACAGAAATTCCTACGAGCAGTACTTC.

The rearrangement joins TRBV18 to TRBJ2-3; possible D gene TRBD2, 5 bases. V dropped 3 bases and J dropped 1 base, with 17 bases sitting between them. The V gene's germline CDR1 is KGHSH and CDR2 LQKENI. The CDR3 length is 17 residues. The DNA for the CDR3 is TGTGCCAGCTCACCCTACGAGAACAGCGGACGCACAGATACGCAGTATTTT. Its translation: CASSPYENSGRTDTQYF. The full variable domain, rest sourced from reference TRBV18 and TRBJ2-3, is NAGVMQNPRHLVRRRGQEARLRCSPMKGHSHVYWYRQLPEEGLKFMVYLQKENIIDESGMPKERFSAEFPKEGPSILRIQQVVRGDSAAYFCASSPYENSGRTDTQYFGPGTRLTVL.